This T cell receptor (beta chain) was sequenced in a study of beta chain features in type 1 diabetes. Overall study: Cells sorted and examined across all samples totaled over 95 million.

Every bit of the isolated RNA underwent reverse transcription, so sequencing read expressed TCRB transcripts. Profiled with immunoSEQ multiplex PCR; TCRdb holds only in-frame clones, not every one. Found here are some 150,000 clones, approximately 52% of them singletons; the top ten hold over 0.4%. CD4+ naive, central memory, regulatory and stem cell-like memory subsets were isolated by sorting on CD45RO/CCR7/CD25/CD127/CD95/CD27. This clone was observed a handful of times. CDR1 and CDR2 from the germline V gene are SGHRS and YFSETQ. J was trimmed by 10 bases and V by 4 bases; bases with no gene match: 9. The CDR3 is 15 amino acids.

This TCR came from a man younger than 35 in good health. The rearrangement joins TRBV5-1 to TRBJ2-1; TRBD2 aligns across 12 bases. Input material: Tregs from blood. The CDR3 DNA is TGCGCCAGCAGCCCTTCTAGCGGGAGGGTTACCGAGCAGTTCTTC. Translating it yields CASSPSSGRVTEQFF.